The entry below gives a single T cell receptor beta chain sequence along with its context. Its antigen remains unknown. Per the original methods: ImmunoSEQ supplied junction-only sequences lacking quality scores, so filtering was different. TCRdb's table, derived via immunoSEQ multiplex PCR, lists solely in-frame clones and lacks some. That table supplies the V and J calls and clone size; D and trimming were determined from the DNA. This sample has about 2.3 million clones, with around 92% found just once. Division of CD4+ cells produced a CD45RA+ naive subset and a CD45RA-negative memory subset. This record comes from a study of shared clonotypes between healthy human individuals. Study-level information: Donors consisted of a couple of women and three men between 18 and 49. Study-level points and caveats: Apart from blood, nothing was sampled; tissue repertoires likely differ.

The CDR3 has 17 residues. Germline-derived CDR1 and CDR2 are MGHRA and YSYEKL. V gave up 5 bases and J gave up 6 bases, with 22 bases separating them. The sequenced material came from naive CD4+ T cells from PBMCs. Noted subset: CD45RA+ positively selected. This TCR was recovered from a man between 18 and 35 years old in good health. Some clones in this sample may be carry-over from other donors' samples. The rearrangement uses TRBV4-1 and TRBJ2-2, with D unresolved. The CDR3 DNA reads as TGCGCCAGCAGCTCGTCCCGGGTTGGGCAAGATCCCGGGGAGCTGTTTTTT. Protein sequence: CASSSSRVGQDPGELFF.